The subject of this entry is one T cell receptor (beta chain). The data belong to a study of spatial heterogeneity in lung cancer. As for time point: sample taken at primary tumor resection. Whole RNA, isolated from tumor, nontumor lung or frozen PBMC, was sequenced without prior sorting. On each TCR cDNA molecule, a unique molecular identifier was present. TCRdb reprocessed the 5' RACE reads with MiXCR, giving one entry per CDR3 protein. The profile shows 40,000 or so distinct CDR3 sequences, around 5% of them singletons. This clonotype originated in a female donor with early-stage non-small cell lung cancer. The material sequenced was PBMCs, taken at surgery.

The CDR3 DNA sequence: TGCAGTGCTAGAGATACGGTCAGGGGCTACACCTTC. Encoded protein: CSARDTVRGYTF. The chain recombines TRBV20-1 with TRBJ1-2; D unresolved. The length of the CDR3 is 12 residues. Per germline, CDR1 DFQATT and CDR2 SNEGSKA (reference sequence). Trimming cost V 0 bases and J 8 bases, with 10 bases left between them.